This record covers a single T cell receptor beta chain. This clone was counted between two and nine times. Its antigen has not been determined. No much larger clonotype is one base removed from it; base qualities were not supplied. The goal of deep resolution MiSeq sequencing was a depth between 1 in 1 million and 1 in 200,000 T cells, and coverage averaged 10x per clonotype. The immunoSEQ hsTCRB Kit was used to generate the TCR beta libraries. The paper's data handling went like this. Data were analyzed with ImmunoSEQ Data Assistant and ImmunoSEQ Analyzer, with V, D and J genes assigned per IMGT definitions. Clonality was computed as one minus normalized Shannon entropy of productive rearrangement frequencies, ranging from 0 to 1. Only overrepresented clonotypes making up at least 0.05% of the repertoire of each patient were included in the public clonotype analysis. About a dozen age-matched healthy donor repertoires from immuneACCESS were used as controls for clonality. Not all clones reach the TCRdb copy of this immuneACCESS table, which keeps in-frame sequences only. Checked studies attribute under half of the gap to unresolved V genes and leave the rest unexplained. Clonal size and the V and J genes are those of that table, whereas D and trimming came from the DNA. This sample holds about 49,000 clones; about two thirds were observed only once. 10% to 15% of the sample comes from the top ten.

In light of the paper, this sample's time point label describes: roughly 12 months on ibrutinib. For TCR beta library preparation, roughly 1.8 micrograms of genomic DNA was extracted from cryopreserved PBMCs. High-throughput TCR beta sequencing was performed on longitudinal blood samples from CLL patients receiving ibrutinib monotherapy. The patients took part in an open-label, single-center phase 2 trial of ibrutinib monotherapy. From the cysteine up to the phenylalanine, the CDR3 has a length of 18 residues. Of the read, only the CDR3 DNA is kept; its 54 bases are in frame from base 1. CDR1 SGHVS and CDR2 FNYEAQ were looked up in the germline V gene. From V the trimming removes 3 bases and from J it removes 0 bases, while the gene matches leave 2 bases of the junction unaccounted for. This record belongs to a study of cytotoxic CD8 clonotypes in ibrutinib-treated CLL (dated by TCRdb to 2020 to 2022). Concerning the study at large: The cohort was composed of ten to eleven relapsed/refractory and roughly 16 treatment-naive patients; IGHV unmutated status was identified in 17 patients. On average, each sample yielded about 250,000 productive templates and roughly 95,000 productive rearrangements. Cryopreserved peripheral blood mononuclear cells were obtained prior to treatment, at the time of response, and at either disease progression or sustained remission. Every remission and progressive disease sample was obtained while ibrutinib was still being received by the patients. Of the 85 to 95 participants in the trial, about 26 had longitudinal samples available. Response samples were taken after a median of approximately 13 months on treatment, ranging from roughly 6 to 36 months. Responses were partial in some 24 patients and complete in 2; after median 68 months follow-up, approximately 15 stayed in remission and about twelve progressed. Points the paper makes about the study in general: Public clonotypes were rare and either shrank or stayed stable during treatment, and the rise in clonality at ibrutinib response reflected expansion of private clonotypes. Sampling times were not matched between sustained-remission and progressing patients, and lymph node repertoires were not studied. At baseline, clonality was higher than in age-matched healthy donors and showed a strong correlation with circulating CD8+ T-cell counts. Clonality increased at ibrutinib response, stayed stable in sustained remission, and fell back toward baseline at progression.

This sequence uses TRBV7-6 and TRBJ2-2, and TRBD2 aligns with 15 junction nucleotides. This receptor was identified in a human donor with chronic lymphocytic leukemia. The sequencing here drew on PBMCs, taken after 12 months of ibrutinib treatment. At the DNA level, the sequence is TGTGCCAGCAGCTTTTGGACTAGCGGGGGGGCGAACACCGGGGAGCTGTTTTTT. Translated, this gives CASSFWTSGGANTGELFF.